The clone carrying this T cell receptor (beta chain) was picked up one time. Its antigen is unknown. The data are from a study of early stage breast cancer tumors. The data were produced by immunoSEQ multiplex PCR, yet TCRdb's version contains in-frame clones alone and is incomplete. The sample lists 25,000 to 30,000 clones, approximately 80% occurring once. Trimming left V 0 bases short and J 1 base short, with 16 bases between. The germline gives CDR1 MNHEY, CDR2 SMNVEV (reference sequence). CDR3 size: 18 residues. Study-wide results and caveats: In most of the 16 patients, blood comparison separated tumor from normal breast.

The chain is built from TRBV27 and TRBJ1-5, with D possibly being TRBD1 (5 bases). The source is a person aged 55-75 years with breast cancer. Sequencing input: blood. The CDR3 sequence: CASSLSPQGRGSNQPQHF. CDR3 sequence (DNA): TGTGCCAGCAGTTTATCCCCTCAGGGAAGGGGCAGCAATCAGCCCCAGCATTTT.